This record covers a single TCR beta chain. The antigen remains unidentified. Generation of TCR beta cDNA was performed by 5'RACE template switching incorporating UMIs. TCRdb reprocessed the 5' RACE reads and keeps a single row for each CDR3 protein, giving no DNA. This table holds over 250,000 distinct CDR3 sequences. These data belong to a study of T cells expressing NK-cell markers. Study conclusions and caveats: In a few donors, dominant clonotypes made up about 25-65% of CD3+CD56-NKG2C+ cells.

Germline V CDR1 and CDR2: LGHDT, YNNKEL (reference sequence). This CDR3 region has 17 residues. The chain is built from TRBV3-1 and TRBJ2-1; TCRdb selects TRBD2, and the lack of DNA leaves this call unchecked. What was sequenced was blood T cells: a sorted CD56 or NKG2C T cell subset, CD4+ or CD8+ T cells, or bulk PBMC T cells (not recorded which). The receptor comes from a woman between 18 and 70 years old in good health. The CDR3 loop is CASSRGWGQSVHNEQFF.